This entry is about one T cell receptor beta chain. The sample belongs to a study of shared clonotypes between healthy human individuals. Cells designated naive CD8 were CD45RO-negative and were positively selected for CCR7, with terminally differentiated effector memory CD45RA+ cells excluded. This table comes from immunoSEQ multiplex PCR, and its TCRdb copy is limited to in-frame clones, with some not included. The sample records about 2.2 million clones, roughly 93% being singletons. Germline CDR1 is MNHEY and CDR2 is SMNVEV (reference sequence). The V gene lost 6 bases and the J gene lost 1 base, with 10 bases spanning the gap. The CDR3 is 13 amino acids.

Sequencing used naive CD8+ T cells from PBMCs. The V gene is TRBV27, the J gene TRBJ2-7, with TRBD2 as a possible D gene (6 bases). The clonotype was recovered from a young man in good health. Some clones in this sample may be carry-over from other donors' samples. The CDR3 nucleotides are TGTGCCAGCAGGTCGGGAGATTCCTACGAGCAGTACTTC. Translated, it gives CASRSGDSYEQYF.